A single sample gave rise to the 26 T cell receptor beta chains below, sequenced in a study of molecular identifiers for immune sequencing clone quantification. TCRdb independently ran MiXCR on the PCR reads; one entry per CDR3 protein. The table includes under 85,000 distinct CDR3 sequences, around a sixth detected once. The sequencing input was naive CD8+ T cells from blood, with Jurkat cell RNA spiked in. The sample's subset: FACS-sorted CD8+CD4-CCR7+CD45RA+ naive T cells. The receptor set was obtained from a human donor in good health. Some libraries in this study had Jurkat cell RNA spiked in.

The table lists this clonotype with many counts. The V call is TRBV7-9, the J call TRBJ2-5, with TRBD1 matching over 7 bases. Germline CDR1 and CDR2: SEHNR and FQNEAQ (reference sequence). V trimming: 8 bases; J trimming: 1 base; junction bases outside the gene matches: 7. The CDR3 length is 14 residues. The chain's CDR3 is CASRKGAPQETQYF. CDR3 bases: TGTGCCAGCCGGAAGGGGGCTCCCCAAGAGACCCAGTACTTC.

The chain carries TRBV19 and TRBJ1-2; D might be TRBD1 (5 bases). This CDR3 is built from 14 residues. Looked up from germline, CDR1 is LNHDA and CDR2 is SQIVND (reference sequence). The V end was cut by 4 bases, the J end by 4 bases, with 13 bases between. CDR3 in amino acids: CASSTPSGFYGYTF. CDR3 DNA sequence: TGTGCCAGTAGTACCCCGTCAGGGTTCTATGGCTACACCTTC.

The chain joins TRBV24-1 to TRBJ2-5; D is possibly TRBD2 (6 bases). The CDR3 sequence is 14 residues long. CDR1 KGHDR and CDR2 SFDVKD come from the germline V gene. V was clipped by 4 bases and J by 7 bases, with 15 bases between them. This CDR3 reads CATSEREPPGTQYF. Here the CDR3 DNA reads TGTGCCACCAGTGAACGGGAGCCCCCCGGGACCCAGTACTTC.

This clonotype was counted many times. The rearrangement uses TRBV12-3 or TRBV12-4 and TRBJ2-5; no clear D. V lost 4 bases and J lost 4, with 10 bases in between. The CDR3 is 13 amino acids. CDR3: CASSSPPGETQYF. CDR3 nucleotides: TGTGCCAGCAGTTCTCCTCCTGGAGAGACCCAGTACTTC.

This clonotype was counted at least ten times. The V call is TRBV7-2, the J call TRBJ1-2, with a weak D call TRBD1 (5 bases). The V end lost 5 bases, the J end lost 7 bases, and 14 bases lay between the germline ends. Germline CDR1 and CDR2: SGHTA and FQGNSA. This CDR3 has 13 residues. The CDR3 DNA is TGTGCCAGCAGCCTGAAGGGGCGCGGTGGCTACACCTTC. It is translated as CASSLKGRGGYTF.

As to this clonotype: An end of the junction does not agree with germline; a read error may underlie this. This chain connects TRBV11-2 to TRBJ2-3; the D is unclear. Germline lookup yields CDR1 SGHAT and CDR2 FQNNGV. The CDR3 has 13 residues. In nucleotides, the CDR3 is TGTGCCTGCAGCTCGTATCCTTCCGATACGCGGTATTTT. Its translation is CACSSYPSDTRYF.

This clonotype occurred many times. This chain uses TRBV6-6 with TRBJ2-3; TRBD2 agrees at 10 bases. Germline assignment: CDR1 MNHNY and CDR2 SVGAGI (reference sequence). The CDR3 loop spans 20 amino acids. After removal of 4 bases from V and 0 bases from J, the junction contained 16 bases not matched to a gene. CDR3 in amino acids: CASSSLQDPSGSWSTDTQYF. The CDR3 DNA is TGTGCCAGCAGTTCCCTCCAAGACCCTAGCGGGAGTTGGAGCACAGATACGCAGTATTTT.

Of note for this clonotype: A much larger clone differs by one base, so this may be a read error. V gene TRBV10-3 combines with J gene TRBJ2-3; D is possibly TRBD2 (6 bases). Germline CDR1 ENHRY, CDR2 SYGVKD. The CDR3 extends over 16 amino acids. CDR3 in DNA: TGTGCCATCACCCCCACGGGACTTTCTAGCACAGATACGCGGTATTTT. It encodes CAITPTGLSSTDTRYF.

This clonotype appeared a few times. The genes are TRBV5-6 and TRBJ2-1; D gene uncertain. Trimming cost V 3 bases and J 14 bases, with 12 bases left between them. CDR1 and CDR2 from the germline V gene are SGHDT and YYEEEE. This CDR3 is built from 11 residues. The CDR3 sequence is CASSSSDRKFF. The CDR3 DNA reads TGTGCCAGCAGCTCCTCGGACCGAAAGTTCTTC.

Ten or more counts support this clonotype. This chain connects TRBV13 to TRBJ2-2, with unresolved D. Germline lookup yields CDR1 PRHDT and CDR2 FYEKMQ (reference sequence). The CDR3 loop spans 14 amino acids. V lost 7 bases to trimming and J lost 6 bases, with 15 bases between them. The DNA for the CDR3 is TGTGCCAGCACCCCAGAGGCCTATTCCGGGGAGCTGTTTTTT. Protein sequence: CASTPEAYSGELFF.

This clonotype was observed at least ten times. V gene TRBV20-1 combines with J gene TRBJ2-2; TRBD2 might be the D (5 bases). This CDR3 spans 13 amino acids. Trimming left V 0 bases short and J 7 bases short, with 9 bases between. Germline V gene lookup returns CDR1 DFQATT and CDR2 SNEGSKA (reference sequence). CDR3 sequence: CSARDSGSGELFF. Written as DNA, the CDR3 is TGCAGTGCTAGAGATTCGGGGAGCGGGGAGCTGTTTTTT.

This clonotype appeared many times. The chain joins TRBV10-3 to TRBJ1-1; D gene ambiguous. Per germline, CDR1 ENHRY and CDR2 SYGVKD. Trimming cost V 3 bases and J 6 bases, with 8 bases left between them. The CDR3 has 12 amino acids. The CDR3 sequence: CAISEVRSEAFF. The CDR3, as DNA: TGTGCCATCAGTGAAGTCCGTTCTGAAGCTTTCTTT.

This clonotype was counted ten times or more. This chain links TRBV28 with TRBJ1-1; D not certain. V was shortened by 2 bases and J by 11 bases, with 27 bases between the two germline ends. Per the germline V gene, CDR1 is MDHEN and CDR2 is SYDVKM. There are 17 residues in the CDR3. The DNA of the CDR3 is TGTGCCAGCAGTTTACCCTCTGACAAGGCAGAGCTTCATGGGGCTTTCTTT. Translation gives CASSLPSDKAELHGAFF.

As regards this clonotype: A read error may explain this, as a much larger clone is one base away. The V gene is TRBV12-3 or TRBV12-4, the J gene TRBJ1-4, with D perhaps matching TRBD1 (5 bases). Between the trimmed V and J ends, which lost 8 bases and 3 bases, there was a span of 16 bases. The CDR3 consists of 15 residues. The CDR3 reads CASVAGGMANEKLFF. CDR3 DNA: TGTGCCAGCGTCGCCGGGGGGATGGCTAATGAAAAACTGTTTTTT.

Of note for this clonotype: Germline and junction disagree at one end, which may indicate a read error. The chain carries TRBV6-2 or TRBV6-3 and TRBJ2-3; TRBD2 aligns across 13 bases. Per germline, CDR1 MNHEY and CDR2 SVGEGT. There are 17 residues in the CDR3. The CDR3 nucleotides read TGCGCCAGCAGTATCCGGACTAGCGGGAGACTCACAGATACGCAGTGTTTT. Protein sequence: CASSIRTSGRLTDTQCF.

This clonotype was detected many times. The chain is built from TRBV4-1 and TRBJ2-1; TRBD2 matches 8 bases. CDR3 length equals 16 residues. The ends lost 9 bases at V and 1 base at J; junction bases unmatched: 11. Germline values: CDR1 MGHRA, CDR2 YSYEKL. The DNA for the CDR3 is TGCGCCAGTAATCAACTGACTAGCGAGTCCTACAATGAGCAGTTCTTC. Its protein product is CASNQLTSESYNEQFF.

J is TRBJ2-7 and V is TRBV5-3; TRBD1 agrees at 9 bases. Being an ORF, TRBV5-3 has a function that is uncertain. Losses at the gene ends were 8 bases for V and 4 bases for J; bases not matched to a gene: 7. The CDR3 is made up of 13 amino acids. Written as DNA, the CDR3 is TGTGCCAGCAGCCTCGGGACAGGGTACGAGCAGTACTTC. Protein product: CASSLGTGYEQYF.

In regard to this clonotype: The junction departs from the called germline gene at one end, perhaps through a read error. The chain joins TRBV7-9 to TRBJ2-7; no clear D. Germline lookup yields CDR1 SEHNR and CDR2 FQNEAQ (reference sequence). The CDR3 spans 12 residues. The CDR3 loop is CARSLGGYEQYF. The DNA for the CDR3 is TGTGCCCGCAGCTTAGGCGGCTACGAGCAGTACTTC.

Turning to this clonotype: Just one base apart from a much larger clone, this may be a read error. This chain joins TRBV19 and TRBJ2-6, with D tentatively TRBD1 or TRBD2 (5 bases each). V shed 5 bases and J shed 2 bases, with 16 bases lying between them. The germline gives CDR1 LNHDA, CDR2 SQIVND (reference sequence). CDR3 length: 17 amino acids. Here the CDR3 DNA reads TGTGCCAGTAGTTGGGACGAGACTTCCCCTGGGGCCAACGTCCTGACTTTC. Translated: CASSWDETSPGANVLTF.

This clonotype has a count of ten or more. This chain links TRBV12-3 or TRBV12-4 with TRBJ2-4; unclear D gene. This CDR3 is built from 16 residues. With 1 base removed from V and 0 bases from J, the gap between germline ends came to 10 bases. The CDR3 here is CASSLGQYIAKNIQYF. The DNA of the CDR3 is TGTGCCAGCAGTTTAGGGCAGTACATAGCCAAAAACATTCAGTACTTC.

This clonotype was picked up many times. The chain is built from TRBV27 and TRBJ2-7; 8 nucleotides agree with TRBD1. Germline CDR1 MNHEY, CDR2 SMNVEV (reference sequence). The CDR3 spans 15 residues. The V segment lost 0 bases and the J segment 5 bases; nucleotides outside the gene matches: 6. The CDR3 here is CASSLSQGGMDEQYF. The CDR3 coding sequence is TGTGCCAGCAGTTTATCACAGGGGGGTATGGACGAGCAGTACTTC.

In regard to this clonotype: It may be a read error: a sequence one base away is much more abundant. This chain uses TRBV27 with TRBJ2-7; D gene unclear. The length of the CDR3 is 14 residues. V was trimmed by 0 bases and J by 5 bases, leaving 11 bases between them. CDR1 is MNHEY, CDR2 SMNVEV, per germline (reference sequence). CDR3 in amino acids: CASSLSPLQNEQYF. The CDR3 region has the DNA TGTGCCAGCAGTTTATCCCCCCTCCAAAACGAGCAGTACTTC.

This clonotype has just a few counts. The genes are TRBV6-1 and TRBJ2-7, with no clear D. V was shortened by 1 base and J by 1 base, with 5 bases between the two germline ends. Per the germline V gene, CDR1 is MNHNS and CDR2 is SASEGT. This CDR3 has 13 amino acids. CDR3 protein: CASSEGVSYEQYF. Written as DNA, the CDR3 is TGTGCCAGCAGTGAAGGGGTATCCTACGAGCAGTACTTC.

A remark on this clonotype: One base away lies a much larger clone, so this may be a sequencing read error. V usage is TRBV7-9 and J usage is TRBJ2-7; 7 bases agree with TRBD1. The CDR3 has 15 amino acids. Germline-derived CDR1 and CDR2 are SEHNR and FQNEAQ (reference sequence). Trimming took 0 bases from V and 5 from J; bases not matched to a gene: 7. CDR3 sequence: CASSLAVTGADEQYF. CDR3 DNA: TGTGCCAGCAGCTTAGCGGTTACAGGGGCGGACGAGCAGTACTTC.

This clonotype was found many times. The rearrangement links TRBV19 to TRBJ1-5; D is undetermined. Germline V CDR1 and CDR2: LNHDA, SQIVND (reference sequence). V shed 2 bases and J shed 5 bases, with 10 bases lying between them. This CDR3 is 14 amino acids long. Here the CDR3 DNA reads TGTGCCAGTAGTATATTTGGAGCCGATCAGCCCCAGCATTTT. Its protein product is CASSIFGADQPQHF.

The chain is built from TRBV9 and TRBJ2-7; 11 bases match TRBD2. V was pared by 3 bases and J by 5 bases, with 7 bases of the junction left unmatched. The germline V gene encodes CDR1 SGDLS and CDR2 YYNGEE. The CDR3 is 15 residues long. CDR3 sequence: CASSEGTSGWDEQYF. CDR3 nucleotides: TGTGCCAGCAGCGAAGGGACTAGCGGATGGGACGAGCAGTACTTC. Full variable domain (remainder filled in from reference TRBV9 and TRBJ2-7): DSGVTQTPKHLITATGQRVTLRCSPRSGDLSVYWYQQSLDQGLQFLIQYYNGEERAKGNILERFSAQQFPDLHSELNLSSLELGDSALYFCASSEGTSGWDEQYFGPGTRLTVT.